This T cell receptor beta chain stems from a study of blood T cell repertoires in COVID-19 (dated by TCRdb to the early 2020s). About the full investigation: Samples covering the acute and convalescent phases of COVID-19 were provided by collaborators in the United States, Italy and Spain. The prospective study material was composed of cDNA or gDNA derived from T cells, B-cell-depleted T cells, or PBMCs. The samples were drawn from two sources: the first 160 participants of the ongoing ImmuneRACE study, and 1,200 or so subjects contributed by 6 global collaborators. The sample metadata nearly always contained a de-identified subject ID, COVID-19 status, age in years and sex. The repertoires were made available in a free public database intended to serve as a resource for research on the immune response to SARS-CoV-2. Where available, HLA class I and class II types were obtained from metadata supplied by the sample provider rather than from assay-based typing. Deeply sampled blood TCRbeta repertoires from subjects exposed to, actively infected with, or recovered from COVID-19 were included in the dataset. The paper as a whole reports these results and caveats: The amount of clinical and demographic metadata varied by source and participant and was provided uncurated.

TCRbeta CDR3 regions were amplified from genomic DNA by means of the immunoSEQ Assay, a bias-controlled multiplex PCR. Regarding the original processing steps: The number of nucleated cells in each sample was estimated from the amplification of reference gene primers within the assay. To quantify the absolute abundance of each unique TCRbeta CDR3 rearrangement, sequence reads were collapsed and filtered. For each sample, productive Simpson clonality was calculated by taking the square root of Simpson's diversity index across productive rearrangements. Entries here come from immuneACCESS through TCRdb and include only in-frame sequences with V and J called. Some clones fail to appear in such tables; in the studies checked, an unresolved V gene covers under half of the shortfall, and the cause of the remainder is unknown. D and trimming were read from the DNA, whereas the V and J calls and clone size are those reported in that table. For this sample the table gives about 120,000 clones, of which around 78% were detected only once. The biggest ten clones account for about 2.1% of the sample.

Each collaborating institution followed its own protocols to collect whole blood in K2EDTA tubes. Collaborator samples were shipped for TCRbeta analysis as frozen whole blood, isolated PBMCs, or DNA extracted from either sample type. Points on this clone: No antigen is known for it. Base-call qualities are not available, and no considerably larger clone is one nucleotide away.

Reading the germline V gene gives CDR1 KGHSH and CDR2 LQKENI. Reading from cysteine to phenylalanine, the CDR3 counts 17 amino acids. Only CDR3 DNA is held: 51 bases, read in frame from base 1. Relative to germline, V is missing 3 bases and J is missing 1 base, with 11 bases of the junction outside any gene match. The sequenced sample consisted of peripheral blood. The chain employs TRBV18 and TRBJ1-1; 7 bases in between match TRBD1. The TCR comes from an older man with acute or convalescent COVID-19. In nucleotide form, the sequence is TGTGCCAGCTCACCCCCCGGCAGGGGGTCGAAGAACACTGAAGCTTTCTTT. Translated, this is CASSPPGRGSKNTEAFF.